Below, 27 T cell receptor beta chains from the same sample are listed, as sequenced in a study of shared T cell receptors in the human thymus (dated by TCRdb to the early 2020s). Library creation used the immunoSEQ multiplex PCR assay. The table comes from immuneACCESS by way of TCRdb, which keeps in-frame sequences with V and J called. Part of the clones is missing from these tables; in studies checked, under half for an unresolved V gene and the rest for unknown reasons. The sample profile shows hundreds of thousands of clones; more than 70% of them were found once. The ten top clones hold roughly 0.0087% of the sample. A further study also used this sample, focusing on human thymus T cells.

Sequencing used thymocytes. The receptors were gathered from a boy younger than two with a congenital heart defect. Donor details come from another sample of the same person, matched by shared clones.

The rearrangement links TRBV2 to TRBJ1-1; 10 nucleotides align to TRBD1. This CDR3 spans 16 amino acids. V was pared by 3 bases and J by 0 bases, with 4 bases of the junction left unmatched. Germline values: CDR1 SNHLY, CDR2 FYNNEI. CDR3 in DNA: TGTGCCAGCAGTGAGACGACAGGGGGCTTGAACACTGAAGCTTTCTTT. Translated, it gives CASSETTGGLNTEAFF.

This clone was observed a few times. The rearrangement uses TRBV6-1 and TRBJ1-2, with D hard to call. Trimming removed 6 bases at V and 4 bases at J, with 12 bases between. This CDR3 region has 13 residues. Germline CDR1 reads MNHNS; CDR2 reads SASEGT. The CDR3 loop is CASSASGFYGYTF. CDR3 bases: TGTGCCAGCAGCGCTAGTGGGTTCTATGGCTACACCTTC.

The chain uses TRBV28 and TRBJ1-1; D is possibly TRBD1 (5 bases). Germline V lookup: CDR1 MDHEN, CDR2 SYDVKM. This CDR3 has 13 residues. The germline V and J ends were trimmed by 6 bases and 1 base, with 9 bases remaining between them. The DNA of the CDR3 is TGTGCCAGCAGCCTGACAGAGAACACTGAAGCTTTCTTT. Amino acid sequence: CASSLTENTEAFF.

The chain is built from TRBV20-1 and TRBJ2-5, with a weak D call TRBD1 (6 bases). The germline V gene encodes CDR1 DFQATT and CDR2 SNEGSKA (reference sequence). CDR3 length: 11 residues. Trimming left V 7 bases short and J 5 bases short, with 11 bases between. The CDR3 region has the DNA TGCAGTGGGGGGCCGCAGGAGACCCAGTACTTC. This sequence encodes CSGGPQETQYF.

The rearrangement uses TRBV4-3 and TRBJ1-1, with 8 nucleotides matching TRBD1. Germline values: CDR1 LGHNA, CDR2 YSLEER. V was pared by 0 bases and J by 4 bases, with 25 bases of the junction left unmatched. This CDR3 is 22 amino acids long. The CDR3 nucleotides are TGCGCCAGCAGCCAAGATCAAGGGGACAGGTTCCTCCGGGAACCTAGGAGCACTGAAGCTTTCTTT. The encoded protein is CASSQDQGDRFLREPRSTEAFF.

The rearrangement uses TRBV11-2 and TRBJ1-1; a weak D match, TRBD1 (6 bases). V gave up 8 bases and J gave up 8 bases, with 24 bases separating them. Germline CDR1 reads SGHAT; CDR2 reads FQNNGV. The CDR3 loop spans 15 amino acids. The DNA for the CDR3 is TGTGCCAGCCGCTCACCCTTCCCGGGGGGGCAGGAAGCTTTCTTT. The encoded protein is CASRSPFPGGQEAFF.

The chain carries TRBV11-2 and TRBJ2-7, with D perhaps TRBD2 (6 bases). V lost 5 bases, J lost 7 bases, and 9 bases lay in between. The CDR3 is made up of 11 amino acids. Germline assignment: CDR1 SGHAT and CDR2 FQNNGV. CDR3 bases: TGTGCCAGCAGCCGGGGAGGAGAGCAGTACTTC. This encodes CASSRGGEQYF.

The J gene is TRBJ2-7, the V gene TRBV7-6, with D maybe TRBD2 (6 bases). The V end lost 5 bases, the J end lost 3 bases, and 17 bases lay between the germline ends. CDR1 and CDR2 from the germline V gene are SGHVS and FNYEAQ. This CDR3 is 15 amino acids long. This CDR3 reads CASSPQTRRGYEQYF. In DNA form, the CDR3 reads TGTGCCAGCAGCCCACAGACTAGGAGGGGCTACGAGCAGTACTTC.

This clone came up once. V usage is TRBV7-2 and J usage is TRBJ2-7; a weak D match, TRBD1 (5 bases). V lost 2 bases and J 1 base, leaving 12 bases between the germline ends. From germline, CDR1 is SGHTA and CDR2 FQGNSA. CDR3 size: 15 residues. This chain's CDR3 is CASSLLGPGSYEQYF. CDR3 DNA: TGTGCCAGCAGCTTATTGGGGCCCGGTTCCTACGAGCAGTACTTC.

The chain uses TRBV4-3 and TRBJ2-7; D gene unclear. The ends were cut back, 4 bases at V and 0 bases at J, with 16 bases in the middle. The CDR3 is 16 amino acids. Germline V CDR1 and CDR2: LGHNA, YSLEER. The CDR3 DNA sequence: TGCGCCAGCAGCCGATTGCCTGGCAGGTTCTCCTACGAGCAGTACTTC. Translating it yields CASSRLPGRFSYEQYF.

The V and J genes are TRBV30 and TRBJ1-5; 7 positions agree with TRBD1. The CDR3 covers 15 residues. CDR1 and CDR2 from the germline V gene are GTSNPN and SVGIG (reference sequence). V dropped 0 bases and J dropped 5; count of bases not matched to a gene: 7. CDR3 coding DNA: TGTGCCTGGAGTGTACGTACAGGGGCGGATCAGCCCCAGCATTTT. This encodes CAWSVRTGADQPQHF.

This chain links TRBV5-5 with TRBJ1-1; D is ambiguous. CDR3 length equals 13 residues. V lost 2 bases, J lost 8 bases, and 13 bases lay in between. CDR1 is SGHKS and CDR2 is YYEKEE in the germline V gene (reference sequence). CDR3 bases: TGTGCCAGCAGCTTCCGTAGAGAACTGGAAGCTTTCTTT. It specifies CASSFRRELEAFF.

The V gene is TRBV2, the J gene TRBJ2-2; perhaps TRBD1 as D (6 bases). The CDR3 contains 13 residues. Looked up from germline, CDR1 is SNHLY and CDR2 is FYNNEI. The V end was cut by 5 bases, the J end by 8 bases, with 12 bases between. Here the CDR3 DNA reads TGTGCCAGCAGTACATACAGGGCTGGGGAGCTGTTTTTT. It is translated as CASSTYRAGELFF.

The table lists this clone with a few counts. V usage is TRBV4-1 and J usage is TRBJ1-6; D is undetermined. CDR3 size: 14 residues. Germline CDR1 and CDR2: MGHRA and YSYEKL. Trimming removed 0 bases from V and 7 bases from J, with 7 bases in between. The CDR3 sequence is CASSQDKRNSPLHF. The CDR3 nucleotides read TGCGCCAGCAGCCAAGATAAGAGGAATTCACCCCTCCACTTT.

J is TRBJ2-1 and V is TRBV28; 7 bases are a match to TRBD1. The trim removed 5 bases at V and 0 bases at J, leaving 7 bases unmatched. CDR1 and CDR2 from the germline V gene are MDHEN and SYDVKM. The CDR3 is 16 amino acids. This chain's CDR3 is CASSTDRVSSYNEQFF. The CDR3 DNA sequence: TGTGCCAGCAGTACAGACAGGGTAAGCTCCTACAATGAGCAGTTCTTC.

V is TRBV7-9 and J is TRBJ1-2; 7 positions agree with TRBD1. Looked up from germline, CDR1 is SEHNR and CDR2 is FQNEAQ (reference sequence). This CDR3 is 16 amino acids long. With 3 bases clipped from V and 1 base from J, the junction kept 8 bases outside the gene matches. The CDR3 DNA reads TGTGCCAGCAGCTTTGCGACAGGGCATCTTAACTATGGCTACACCTTC. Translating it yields CASSFATGHLNYGYTF.

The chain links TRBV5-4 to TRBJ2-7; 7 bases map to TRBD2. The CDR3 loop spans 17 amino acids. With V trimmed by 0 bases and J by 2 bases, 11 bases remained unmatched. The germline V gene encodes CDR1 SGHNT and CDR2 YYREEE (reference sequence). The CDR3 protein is CASSLVGPKRGPYEQYF. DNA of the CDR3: TGTGCCAGCAGCTTGGTCGGCCCAAAGCGGGGACCCTACGAGCAGTACTTC.

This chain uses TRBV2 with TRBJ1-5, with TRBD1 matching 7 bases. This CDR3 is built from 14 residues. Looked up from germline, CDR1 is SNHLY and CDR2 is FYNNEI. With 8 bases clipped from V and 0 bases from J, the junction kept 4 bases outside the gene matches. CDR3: CASGDRDSNQPQHF. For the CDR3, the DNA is TGTGCCAGCGGAGACAGGGATAGCAATCAGCCCCAGCATTTT.

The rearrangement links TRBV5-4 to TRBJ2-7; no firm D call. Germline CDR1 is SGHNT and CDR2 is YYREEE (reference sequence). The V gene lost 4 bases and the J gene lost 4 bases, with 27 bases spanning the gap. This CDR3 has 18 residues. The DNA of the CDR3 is TGTGCCAGCAGCCATCAACCCCTTCCGTTCGCAGAGGCGTACGAGCAGTACTTC. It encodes CASSHQPLPFAEAYEQYF.

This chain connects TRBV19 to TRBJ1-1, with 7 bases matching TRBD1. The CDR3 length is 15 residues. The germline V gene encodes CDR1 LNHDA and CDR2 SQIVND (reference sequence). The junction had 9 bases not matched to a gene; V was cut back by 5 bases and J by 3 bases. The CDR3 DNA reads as TGTGCCAGTAGTCCCTCCTTCAGGGGGGACACTGAAGCTTTCTTT. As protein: CASSPSFRGDTEAFF. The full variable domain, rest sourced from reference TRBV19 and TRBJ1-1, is DGGITQSPKYLFRKEGQNVTLSCEQNLNHDAMYWYRQDPGQGLRLIYYSQIVNDFQKGDIAEGYSVSREKKESFPLTVTSAQKNPTAFYLCASSPSFRGDTEAFFGQGTRLTVV.

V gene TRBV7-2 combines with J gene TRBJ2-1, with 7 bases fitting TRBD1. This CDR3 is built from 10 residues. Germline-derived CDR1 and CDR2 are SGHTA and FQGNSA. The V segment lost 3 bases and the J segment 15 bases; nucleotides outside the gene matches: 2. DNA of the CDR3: TGTGCCAGCAGCTTGACAGGGCTGTTCTTC. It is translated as CASSLTGLFF.

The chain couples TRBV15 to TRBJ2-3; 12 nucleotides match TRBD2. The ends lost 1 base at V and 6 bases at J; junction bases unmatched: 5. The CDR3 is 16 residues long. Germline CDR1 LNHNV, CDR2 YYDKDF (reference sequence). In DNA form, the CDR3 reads TGTGCCACCAGCAGAGTGAGGACTAGCGGGGTGGATACGCAGTATTTT. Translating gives CATSRVRTSGVDTQYF.

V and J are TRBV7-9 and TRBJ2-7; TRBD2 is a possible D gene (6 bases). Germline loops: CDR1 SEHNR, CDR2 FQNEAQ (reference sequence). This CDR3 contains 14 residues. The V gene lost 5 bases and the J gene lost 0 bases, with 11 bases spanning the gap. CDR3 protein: CASSPSSDSYEQYF. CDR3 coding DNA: TGTGCCAGCAGCCCCTCTAGCGACTCCTACGAGCAGTACTTC.

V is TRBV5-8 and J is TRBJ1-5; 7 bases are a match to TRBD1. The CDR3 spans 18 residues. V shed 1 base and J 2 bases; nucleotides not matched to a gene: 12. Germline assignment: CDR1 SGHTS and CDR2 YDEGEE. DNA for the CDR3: TGTGCCAGCAGCTTGTCAACAGGGGCCCGTGTTGGCAATCAGCCCCAGCATTTT. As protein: CASSLSTGARVGNQPQHF. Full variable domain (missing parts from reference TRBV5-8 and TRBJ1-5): EAGVTQSPTHLIKTRGQQATLRCSPISGHTSVYWYQQALGLGLQFLLWYDEGEERNRGNFPPRFSGRQFPNYSSELNVNALELEDSALYLCASSLSTGARVGNQPQHFGDGTRLSIL.

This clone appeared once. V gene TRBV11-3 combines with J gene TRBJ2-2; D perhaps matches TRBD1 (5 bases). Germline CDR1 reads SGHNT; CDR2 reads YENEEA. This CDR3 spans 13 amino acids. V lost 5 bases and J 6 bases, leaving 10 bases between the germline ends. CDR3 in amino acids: CASSQRGSGELFF. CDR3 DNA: TGTGCCAGCAGCCAAAGGGGATCCGGGGAGCTGTTTTTT.

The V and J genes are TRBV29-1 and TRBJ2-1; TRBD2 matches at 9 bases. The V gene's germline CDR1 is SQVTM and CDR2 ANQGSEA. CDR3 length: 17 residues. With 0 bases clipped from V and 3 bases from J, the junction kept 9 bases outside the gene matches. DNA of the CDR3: TGCAGCGTTGAAGACCCCCCAGCGGGAGGATACTACAATGAGCAGTTCTTC. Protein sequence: CSVEDPPAGGYYNEQFF.

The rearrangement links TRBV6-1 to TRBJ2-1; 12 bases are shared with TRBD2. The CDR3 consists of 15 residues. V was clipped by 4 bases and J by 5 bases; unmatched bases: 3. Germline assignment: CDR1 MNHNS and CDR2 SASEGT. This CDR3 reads CASSGRLAGDNEQFF. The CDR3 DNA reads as TGTGCCAGCAGTGGCCGACTAGCGGGGGACAATGAGCAGTTCTTC.